Presented here are 26 T cell receptor beta chains from one specimen sequenced in a study of graft-versus-host responses after intestinal transplantation. For these TCRs, the target antigens are not known. The data were produced by immunoSEQ multiplex PCR, yet TCRdb's version contains in-frame clones alone and is incomplete. In the table there are 85,000 to 90,000 clones, around 86% of which are singletons. This specimen was unstimulated CD8+ T cells sorted from spleen or lymph node cells, taken before intestinal transplant. These receptors were obtained from a human donor who received an intestinal transplant.

The CDR3 DNA is TGTGCCAGTAGTAAGGGAAATGAAAAACTGTTTTTT. Its protein product is CASSKGNEKLFF. This chain uses TRBV19 with TRBJ1-4; D uncertain. The germline V gene has CDR1 LNHDA and CDR2 SQIVND (reference sequence). The CDR3 length is 12 residues. Between the trimmed V and J ends, which lost 4 bases and 5 bases, there was a span of 5 bases. Drawing the rest from reference TRBV19 and TRBJ1-4, the complete variable domain is DGGITQSPKYLFRKEGQNVTLSCEQNLNHDAMYWYRQDPGQGLRLIYYSQIVNDFQKGDIAEGYSVSREKKESFPLTVTSAQKNPTAFYLCASSKGNEKLFFGSGTQLSVL.

The CDR3 coding sequence is TGTGCCAGCAGCTTAGCCGGGCCCGCAACTAATGAAAAACTGTTTTTT. This sequence encodes CASSLAGPATNEKLFF. V is TRBV11-2 and J is TRBJ1-4; no clear D. Trimming cost V 1 base and J 0 bases, with 9 bases left between them. Germline loops: CDR1 SGHAT, CDR2 FQNNGV. This CDR3 has 16 amino acids.

The V call is TRBV29-1, the J call TRBJ2-1, with 12 nucleotides matching TRBD1. The CDR3 covers 15 residues. The V gene's germline CDR1 is SQVTM and CDR2 ANQGSEA. V was clipped by 2 bases and J by 5 bases; unmatched bases: 4. CDR3: CSVEQGQGANNEQFF. The CDR3 nucleotides read TGCAGCGTTGAACAGGGACAGGGGGCAAACAATGAGCAGTTCTTC.

The chain uses TRBV9 and TRBJ2-2, with TRBD2 identical over 9 bases. The ends lost 4 bases at V and 5 bases at J; junction bases unmatched: 9. The CDR3 is 16 residues long. The germline CDR1 and CDR2 sequences are SGDLS and YYNGEE. In DNA, the CDR3 is TGTGCCAGCAGCCTGTCTGTAGCGGGAGAAACCGGGGAGCTGTTTTTT. It specifies CASSLSVAGETGELFF.

The chain has TRBV13 and TRBJ1-4; D is unresolved. The CDR3 consists of 14 residues. V lost 0 bases to trimming and J lost 5 bases, with 7 bases between them. Per the germline V gene, CDR1 is PRHDT and CDR2 is FYEKMQ (reference sequence). The CDR3 nucleotides read TGTGCCAGCAGCTTAGGGGGCGGGAATGAAAAACTGTTTTTT. Translation: CASSLGGGNEKLFF.

The chain is built from TRBV2 and TRBJ1-2; a weak D match, TRBD1 (5 bases). Looked up from germline, CDR1 is SNHLY and CDR2 is FYNNEI. The CDR3 sequence is 18 residues long. Trimming shortened V by 6 bases and J by 0 bases, and 23 bases separated the two germline ends. CDR3 sequence: CASRDFQGLSPPNYGYTF. The CDR3 DNA follows: TGTGCCAGCAGAGATTTTCAGGGCCTCTCGCCTCCTAACTATGGCTACACCTTC.

This clone has a single count. The chain couples TRBV18 to TRBJ2-3, with D hard to call. The CDR3 covers 16 residues. The germline V gene has CDR1 KGHSH and CDR2 LQKENI. Trimming stripped 1 base from V and 0 bases from J, with 11 bases between. Written as DNA, the CDR3 is TGTGCCAGCTCACCACGGGCGGTACCTAGCACAGATACGCAGTATTTT. Translated: CASSPRAVPSTDTQYF.

V is TRBV11-1 and J is TRBJ2-7; tentative D call: TRBD1 (6 bases). The CDR3 sequence is 15 residues long. Germline lookup yields CDR1 SGHAT and CDR2 FQDESV (reference sequence). Trimming took 2 bases from V and 0 from J, leaving 11 bases between them. The CDR3 loop is CASSLFGGVSYEQYF. The CDR3 DNA reads TGTGCCAGCAGCTTATTTGGGGGCGTCTCCTACGAGCAGTACTTC.

The J gene is TRBJ2-3, the V gene TRBV10-3; the match to TRBD2 covers 9 bases. Germline loops: CDR1 ENHRY, CDR2 SYGVKD. Germline trimming cut 2 bases from V and 2 bases from J; bases unmatched to any gene: 17. The CDR3 has 20 residues. The CDR3 is CAISEPTIAGVSVSTDTQYF. The CDR3 DNA reads as TGTGCCATCAGTGAGCCGACTATAGCGGGAGTGTCCGTATCCACAGATACGCAGTATTTT.

The rearrangement uses TRBV19 and TRBJ1-1; D is possibly TRBD1 (5 bases). Germline CDR1 reads LNHDA; CDR2 reads SQIVND (reference sequence). CDR3 length: 17 residues. Trimming shortened V by 9 bases and J by 0 bases, and 23 bases separated the two germline ends. CDR3 region: CASPRKPGFHLNTEAFF. The CDR3, as DNA: TGTGCCAGCCCCCGCAAGCCAGGGTTTCACTTGAACACTGAAGCTTTCTTT.

The chain couples TRBV9 to TRBJ2-7; possible D gene TRBD1, 6 bases. Germline V gene lookup returns CDR1 SGDLS and CDR2 YYNGEE. V lost 4 bases, J lost 6 bases, and 23 bases lay in between. The CDR3 runs to 16 residues. CDR3 residues: CASSSRGRHSPGEQYF. The CDR3 bases are TGTGCCAGCAGCTCCAGGGGCAGACATTCCCCCGGCGAGCAGTACTTC.

The chain combines TRBV28 with TRBJ2-7, with 7 bases identical to TRBD1. Germline CDR1 MDHEN, CDR2 SYDVKM. The CDR3 covers 15 residues. J was trimmed by 3 bases and V by 1 base; bases with no gene match: 6. The CDR3 loop is CASSLFQGVYYEQYF. CDR3 DNA: TGTGCCAGCAGTTTATTTCAGGGGGTATACTACGAGCAGTACTTC.

The chain joins TRBV27 to TRBJ1-5; TRBD1 is a possible D gene (5 bases). V was pared by 4 bases and J by 9 bases, with 19 bases between. This CDR3 has 15 amino acids. The germline V gene encodes CDR1 MNHEY and CDR2 SMNVEV (reference sequence). CDR3: CASSSGGPRGWPQHF. The CDR3 coding sequence is TGTGCCAGCAGTTCCGGGGGACCTCGGGGGTGGCCCCAGCATTTT.

J is TRBJ1-2 and V is TRBV30; possibly TRBD1 for D (5 bases). Trimming removed 0 bases from V and 6 bases from J, with 11 bases in between. The CDR3 is 13 amino acids. Germline-derived CDR1 and CDR2 are GTSNPN and SVGIG (reference sequence). The CDR3 DNA reads TGTGCCTGGAGTGTACAAGGGACCCATGGCTACACCTTC. As protein: CAWSVQGTHGYTF.

The V gene is TRBV6-1, the J gene TRBJ2-7, with no clear D. From germline, CDR1 is MNHNS and CDR2 SASEGT. Trimming removed 2 bases at V and 2 bases at J, with 16 bases between. The CDR3 runs 16 residues. The CDR3, as DNA: TGTGCCAGCAGTGAATCTTCGGCGCCTCCCCCCTACGAGCAGTACTTC. It translates to CASSESSAPPPYEQYF.

This clone was seen only once. V usage is TRBV5-1 and J usage is TRBJ1-2; 11 bases agree with TRBD1. The CDR3 has 15 residues. V lost 4 bases to trimming and J lost 3 bases; unmatched junction nucleotides: 5. The germline gives CDR1 SGHRS, CDR2 YFSETQ. This chain's CDR3 is CASSDGTGGHYGYTF. The CDR3 DNA reads TGCGCCAGCAGCGACGGGACAGGGGGACACTATGGCTACACCTTC.

This chain joins TRBV5-1 and TRBJ2-5, with TRBD1 matching over 7 bases. The J segment lost 0 bases and the V segment lost 0 bases, leaving 8 bases of the junction unmatched. This CDR3 spans 17 amino acids. CDR1 is SGHRS and CDR2 is YFSETQ in the germline V gene. In DNA, the CDR3 is TGCGCCAGCAGCTTGGAAATCGGACAGGATTACCAAGAGACCCAGTACTTC. This encodes CASSLEIGQDYQETQYF.

The V call is TRBV5-1, the J call TRBJ2-3; 7 bases line up with TRBD1. The junction had 7 bases not matched to a gene; V was cut back by 0 bases and J by 6 bases. Per germline, CDR1 SGHRS and CDR2 YFSETQ. The CDR3 runs to 15 residues. CDR3 in amino acids: CASSLGVTGVDTQYF. CDR3 nucleotide sequence: TGCGCCAGCAGCTTGGGAGTAACAGGGGTGGATACGCAGTATTTT.

This chain connects TRBV7-3 to TRBJ2-5, with 10 bases identical to TRBD2. The CDR3 sequence is 16 residues long. Germline values: CDR1 SGHTA, CDR2 FQGTGA. The J segment lost 3 bases and the V segment lost 5 bases, leaving 9 bases of the junction unmatched. DNA for the CDR3: TGTGCCAGCAGCCCGAGCGGGGGGGCGGTAAAAGAGACCCAGTACTTC. Translation gives CASSPSGGAVKETQYF.

This chain joins TRBV28 and TRBJ2-2; D is perhaps TRBD1 (7 bases). Trimming took off 3 bases at V and 7 bases at J, with 12 bases between the two ends. Germline loops: CDR1 MDHEN, CDR2 SYDVKM. CDR3 length: 14 residues. The CDR3 DNA follows: TGTGCCAGCAGTTTGTCAGGGGGGAGCGGGGAGCTGTTTTTT. Protein sequence: CASSLSGGSGELFF.

The V call is TRBV6-5, the J call TRBJ2-5, with D tentatively TRBD1 (7 bases). The CDR3 length is 15 residues. Trimming stripped 2 bases from V and 2 bases from J, with 12 bases between. CDR1 is MNHEY, CDR2 SVGAGI, per germline. The CDR3 sequence: CASSYLQGGQETQYF. The CDR3, as DNA: TGTGCCAGCAGTTACCTTCAGGGGGGACAAGAGACCCAGTACTTC.

The genes are TRBV2 and TRBJ1-1; unclear D gene. This CDR3 region has 12 residues. Germline V lookup: CDR1 SNHLY, CDR2 FYNNEI. V was cut by 4 bases and J by 3 bases, with 6 bases left in between. The CDR3 loop reads CASSVSDTEAFF. In nucleotides, the CDR3 is TGTGCCAGCAGTGTATCAGACACTGAAGCTTTCTTT.

In this sample, this clone turned up once. The V gene is TRBV28, the J gene TRBJ1-2; possibly TRBD1 for D (5 bases). V lost 2 bases and J lost 3, with 10 bases in between. This CDR3 contains 14 residues. Germline loops: CDR1 MDHEN, CDR2 SYDVKM. The CDR3 here is CASSLGASHYGYTF. The CDR3 DNA reads TGTGCCAGCAGTTTAGGGGCCAGTCACTATGGCTACACCTTC.

Notes on this clone: At one end, the junction sequence differs from germline, possibly due to a read error. The DNA of the CDR3 is TGTGCCAGCAGCTTAGGGTTCCAGCCCTACGAGCAGTGCTTC. As protein: CASSLGFQPYEQCF. The rearrangement links TRBV7-9 to TRBJ2-7, with D unresolved. The CDR3 extends over 14 amino acids. CDR1 SEHNR and CDR2 FQNEAQ come from the germline V gene (reference sequence).

This clone appeared once. Other DNA sequences in the sample encode the same CDR3. J is TRBJ2-1 and V is TRBV7-6; TRBD2 agrees at 9 bases. V was pared by 3 bases and J by 8 bases, with 20 bases of the junction left unmatched. This CDR3 is built from 19 residues. Germline V lookup: CDR1 SGHVS, CDR2 FNYEAQ. The CDR3 DNA reads as TGTGCCAGCAGCTTGAGTTTAGGTCAGGCGGGAGGGCCACTCTATGAGCAGTTCTTC. This translates into CASSLSLGQAGGPLYEQFF.

This clone was seen once. The rearrangement links TRBV4-1 to TRBJ2-1; D may match TRBD1 or TRBD2 (5 bases each). Trimming shortened V by 4 bases and J by 4 bases, and 8 bases separated the two germline ends. The germline gives CDR1 MGHRA, CDR2 YSYEKL. The CDR3 contains 13 residues. CDR3 in DNA: TGCGCCAGCAGCCGGGACGGTTACAATGAGCAGTTCTTC. Translating it yields CASSRDGYNEQFF.